This T cell receptor beta chain emerged from a study of cytotoxic CD8 clonotypes in ibrutinib-treated CLL. The overall study: The cohort had about a dozen relapsed/refractory and approximately 14 treatment-naive patients, 17 to 18 IGHV unmutated.

Remarks on this clone: Its specificity is not known.

The germline V gene encodes CDR1 GTSNPN and CDR2 SVGIG (reference sequence). The V gene lost 5 bases and the J gene lost 5 bases, with 10 bases spanning the gap. The CDR3 sequence is 11 residues long. Study results and limitations: Among the clonotypes, public ones were uncommon and contracted or held stable on treatment. At progression, clonality fell back toward baseline after rising at ibrutinib response.

Depth targeted 1 in 200,000 to 1 in 1 million T cells, averaging around 10x coverage per clonotype. Repertoires were generated with immunoSEQ multiplex PCR, while TCRdb's copy carries only in-frame clones and drops some. Among roughly 130,000 clones listed, roughly three quarters were seen once. The chain couples TRBV30 to TRBJ2-7, with D uncertain. This receptor was obtained from a human donor with chronic lymphocytic leukemia. The sequenced sample was PBMCs, obtained after 12 months of ibrutinib treatment. This chain's CDR3 is CAWATLHEQYF. CDR3 coding DNA: TGTGCCTGGGCAACTTTGCACGAGCAGTACTTC.